These 30 T cell receptor beta chains were all obtained from the same sample, sequenced in a study of control samples from healthy donors and cancer patients. The assay was immunoSEQ multiplex PCR, and TCRdb's table has in-frame clones only and misses some. The repertoire holds fewer than 70,000 clones, with about 95% as singletons. What was sequenced was blood. These receptors were obtained from a man aged 25-45 years in good health.

CDR3 region: CASRYRGSEQFF. The CDR3 DNA reads TGTGCCAGCAGGTACCGGGGCTCTGAGCAGTTCTTC. This rearrangement joins TRBV28 to TRBJ2-1, with D possibly called TRBD1 or TRBD2 (5 bases each). The CDR3 is 12 residues long. CDR1 is MDHEN and CDR2 is SYDVKM in the germline V gene. Trimming removed 6 bases from V and 9 bases from J, with 12 bases in between.

The CDR3 reads CASSPPVEETQYF. The CDR3 DNA is TGTGCCAGCAGCCCCCCGGTGGAGGAGACCCAGTACTTC. J is TRBJ2-5 and V is TRBV5-5; D not certain. The CDR3 loop spans 13 amino acids. V was pared by 4 bases and J by 5 bases, with 12 bases between. Germline assignment: CDR1 SGHKS and CDR2 YYEKEE (reference sequence).

This clone was observed a single time. The chain uses TRBV27 and TRBJ2-1; TRBD2 is a possible D gene (5 bases). V lost 5 bases, J lost 6 bases, and 23 bases lay in between. Germline lookup yields CDR1 MNHEY and CDR2 SMNVEV (reference sequence). There are 17 residues in the CDR3. CDR3 DNA sequence: TGTGCCAGCAGTCCACCGGGATCCCCCCTCCCCGGCAATGAGCAGTTCTTC. It is translated as CASSPPGSPLPGNEQFF.

The rearrangement links TRBV28 to TRBJ1-2; weak D call: TRBD1 (6 bases). This CDR3 comprises 13 residues. Germline V gives CDR1 MDHEN, CDR2 SYDVKM. Trimming stripped 2 bases from V and 8 bases from J, with 12 bases between. The CDR3 sequence is CASSLESGAGYTF. Here the CDR3 DNA reads TGTGCCAGCAGTTTAGAATCGGGGGCCGGCTACACCTTC.

The V and J genes are TRBV24-1 and TRBJ1-1, with 7 positions matching TRBD1. The CDR3 runs 16 residues. The V segment lost 0 bases and the J segment 6 bases; nucleotides outside the gene matches: 9. The germline gives CDR1 KGHDR, CDR2 SFDVKD. The CDR3 spells CATSDLATGTYAEAFF. In DNA form, the CDR3 reads TGTGCCACCAGTGATTTGGCGACAGGGACGTACGCTGAAGCTTTCTTT.

The chain recombines TRBV6-5 with TRBJ1-1, with a tentative D call TRBD1 (5 bases). In germline, CDR1 is MNHEY, CDR2 SVGAGI. This CDR3 is 15 amino acids long. V lost 0 bases and J 4 bases, leaving 12 bases between the germline ends. DNA for the CDR3: TGTGCCAGCAGTTACTCGCAGGGTTTAAGCACTGAAGCTTTCTTT. Its protein is CASSYSQGLSTEAFF.

The chain links TRBV30 to TRBJ2-5, with TRBD1 matching over 9 bases. V gave up 3 bases and J gave up 5 bases; unmatched junction bases: 7. CDR1 is GTSNPN and CDR2 is SVGIG in the germline V gene (reference sequence). CDR3 size: 14 residues. The CDR3: CAWSFNGQGETQYF. The CDR3 DNA reads TGTGCCTGGAGCTTCAACGGACAGGGGGAGACCCAGTACTTC.

The chain has TRBV6-5 and TRBJ1-4; 10 nucleotides align to TRBD1. Germline values: CDR1 MNHEY, CDR2 SVGAGI. V gave up 6 bases and J gave up 6 bases; unmatched junction bases: 7. This CDR3 is built from 15 residues. The CDR3 protein is CASRSTGTGDEKLFF. The DNA of the CDR3 is TGTGCCAGCAGATCTACCGGGACAGGGGATGAAAAACTGTTTTTT.

This clone was detected only once. The genes are TRBV7-3 and TRBJ1-2; 8 positions agree with TRBD1. The length of the CDR3 is 14 residues. Germline V gives CDR1 SGHTA, CDR2 FQGTGA. J lost 2 bases, V lost 6 bases, and 5 bases had no gene match. CDR3 amino acids: CASSTGGVNYGYTF. Written as DNA, the CDR3 is TGTGCCAGCAGTACAGGGGGGGTGAACTATGGCTACACCTTC.

V usage is TRBV28 and J usage is TRBJ1-5, with TRBD1 identical over 9 bases. Germline V gene sequence: CDR1 MDHEN, CDR2 SYDVKM. The junction had 9 bases not matched to a gene; V was cut back by 6 bases and J by 6 bases. The CDR3 runs to 15 residues. The CDR3 loop is CASRTPTGGSQPQHF. The CDR3 coding sequence is TGTGCCAGCAGAACCCCAACAGGGGGCAGTCAGCCCCAGCATTTT.

The genes are TRBV19 and TRBJ1-1; D not resolved. Germline V CDR1 and CDR2: LNHDA, SQIVND (reference sequence). The V end lost 8 bases, the J end lost 6 bases, and 13 bases lay between the germline ends. The CDR3 consists of 12 residues. CDR3 sequence (DNA): TGTGCCAGTCTAGGACTGAGGCCTGAAGCTTTCTTT. It is translated as CASLGLRPEAFF.

The DNA for the CDR3 is TGTGCCAGCAGTCCACACACCGCCTACGAGCAGTACTTC. The encoded protein is CASSPHTAYEQYF. The J gene is TRBJ2-7, the V gene TRBV28; D is undetermined. CDR1 is MDHEN, CDR2 SYDVKM, per germline. The V and J ends lost 5 bases and 2 bases respectively, with 10 bases between them. The CDR3 extends over 13 amino acids.

The chain carries TRBV9 and TRBJ1-6, with TRBD1 identical over 9 bases. V lost 3 bases and J lost 10; bases outside the gene matches: 8. The CDR3 loop spans 15 amino acids. The V gene's germline CDR1 is SGDLS and CDR2 YYNGEE. This chain's CDR3 is CASSAGGQGRSPLHF. The CDR3 DNA follows: TGTGCCAGCAGCGCGGGGGGACAGGGAAGATCACCCCTCCACTTT.

V gene TRBV25-1 combines with J gene TRBJ1-2, with D tentatively TRBD1 (6 bases). CDR1 and CDR2 from the germline V gene are MGHDK and SYGVNS. This CDR3 spans 15 amino acids. The V end lost 3 bases, the J end lost 6 bases, and 17 bases lay between the germline ends. The CDR3 loop reads CASSDTTGTWDGYTF. The CDR3 nucleotides are TGTGCCAGCAGTGACACTACAGGGACCTGGGATGGCTACACCTTC.

The V gene is TRBV11-2, the J gene TRBJ2-7; tentatively, D is TRBD1 (6 bases). This CDR3 spans 18 amino acids. Trimming pared 3 bases from V and 1 base from J, leaving 22 bases between. Looked up from germline, CDR1 is SGHAT and CDR2 is FQNNGV. The CDR3 loop reads CASSFLAGARYGSYEQYF. In DNA, the CDR3 is TGTGCCAGCAGCTTTCTGGCAGGGGCAAGGTATGGTTCCTACGAGCAGTACTTC.

The chain recombines TRBV3-1 (or the pseudogene TRBV3-2) with TRBJ2-3; either TRBD1 or TRBD2 may fit D (6 bases each). The CDR3 has 17 residues. V was clipped by 1 base and J by 3 bases, with 17 bases between them. CDR1 and CDR2 (germline): LGHDT, YNNKEL (reference sequence). CDR3 in amino acids: CASSQVDTGRWTDTQYF. The DNA of the CDR3 is TGTGCCAGCAGCCAAGTCGATACAGGGAGGTGGACAGATACGCAGTATTTT.

This chain joins TRBV9 and TRBJ1-1; no reliable D call. Germline assignment: CDR1 SGDLS and CDR2 YYNGEE. The CDR3 runs to 12 residues. V lost 0 bases, J lost 5 bases, and 5 bases lay in between. The CDR3 DNA reads as TGTGCCAGCAGCGTAGGTCAGACTGAAGCTTTCTTT. Protein sequence: CASSVGQTEAFF.

This clone has just one count. The genes are TRBV28 and TRBJ1-2; D might be TRBD1 (5 bases). Trimming shortened V by 4 bases and J by 5 bases, and 20 bases separated the two germline ends. Per germline, CDR1 MDHEN and CDR2 SYDVKM. The CDR3 totals 16 residues. The CDR3 DNA follows: TGTGCCAGCAGTTCGACCGGGGCCCTTCTCCGATATGGCTACACCTTC. Protein: CASSSTGALLRYGYTF.

This chain connects TRBV29-1 to TRBJ2-7; 8 positions match TRBD1. CDR3 length: 14 amino acids. After removal of 7 bases from V and 5 bases from J, the junction contained 13 bases not matched to a gene. Germline V gene lookup returns CDR1 SQVTM and CDR2 ANQGSEA. The CDR3 sequence: CSARITQGVNEQYF. For the CDR3, the DNA is TGCAGCGCCCGAATTACACAGGGGGTAAACGAGCAGTACTTC.

The V gene is TRBV7-7, the J gene TRBJ2-2; D is undetermined. V was pared by 0 bases and J by 0 bases, with 2 bases between. The germline gives CDR1 SSHAT, CDR2 FNYEAQ (reference sequence). The CDR3 covers 14 residues. The CDR3 sequence: CASSLAANTGELFF. In DNA, the CDR3 is TGTGCCAGCAGCTTAGCCGCGAACACCGGGGAGCTGTTTTTT.

The chain uses TRBV2 and TRBJ2-5, with no clear D. The germline V and J ends were trimmed by 2 bases and 5 bases, with 12 bases remaining between them. Per germline, CDR1 SNHLY and CDR2 FYNNEI. The CDR3 length is 14 residues. The CDR3 is CASSETGRRETQYF. CDR3 coding DNA: TGTGCCAGCAGTGAAACGGGCCGACGGGAGACCCAGTACTTC.

This clone is a singleton in its sample. J is TRBJ1-1 and V is TRBV6-5, with a weak D call TRBD1 (5 bases). CDR3 length: 15 residues. Looked up from germline, CDR1 is MNHEY and CDR2 is SVGAGI. V lost 6 bases, J lost 3 bases, and 17 bases lay in between. The CDR3 here is CASSRQFTGYTEAFF. The CDR3 region has the DNA TGTGCCAGCAGCCGACAATTTACAGGATACACTGAAGCTTTCTTT.

Here the CDR3 reads CASNRGQIMGNTEAFF. The CDR3, as DNA: TGTGCCAGCAACCGTGGACAGATAATGGGGAACACTGAAGCTTTCTTT. The chain is built from TRBV13 and TRBJ1-1; weak D call: TRBD1 (6 bases). V was clipped by 7 bases and J by 1 base, with 19 bases between them. CDR1 and CDR2 (germline): PRHDT, FYEKMQ (reference sequence). The CDR3 contains 16 residues.

V gene TRBV4-1 combines with J gene TRBJ2-7; tentative D call: TRBD1 (6 bases). V was pared by 0 bases and J by 1 base, with 10 bases between. Germline values: CDR1 MGHRA, CDR2 YSYEKL. CDR3 length equals 15 residues. This CDR3 reads CASSQDFGQSYEQYF. The DNA for the CDR3 is TGCGCCAGCAGCCAAGATTTCGGACAGTCCTACGAGCAGTACTTC.

CDR3 DNA sequence: TGTGCCAGCAGCTGGGGGACAGGAGACTCAGGCTACACCTTC. Protein product: CASSWGTGDSGYTF. This chain uses TRBV5-6 with TRBJ1-2; 8 positions agree with TRBD1. CDR1 and CDR2 from the germline V gene are SGHDT and YYEEEE. Trimming cost V 3 bases and J 8 bases; bases outside gene matches: 9. The CDR3 extends over 14 amino acids.

V usage is TRBV5-6 and J usage is TRBJ1-4; possibly TRBD1 for D (6 bases). The CDR3 length is 16 residues. Per germline, CDR1 SGHDT and CDR2 YYEEEE. V shed 1 base and J shed 7 bases, with 17 bases lying between them. Here the CDR3 reads CASSLSRGRGGEKLFF. The CDR3 nucleotides read TGTGCCAGCAGCTTGTCCCGGGGCAGGGGTGGTGAAAAACTGTTTTTT. The full variable domain, its missing parts supplied by reference TRBV5-6 and TRBJ1-4, is DAGVTQSPTHLIKTRGQQVTLRCSPKSGHDTVSWYQQALGQGPQFIFQYYEEEERQRGNFPDRFSGHQFPNYSSELNVNALLLGDSALYLCASSLSRGRGGEKLFFGSGTQLSVL.

The genes are TRBV19 and TRBJ1-5; 7 bases match TRBD1. CDR3 length: 14 residues. With V trimmed by 3 bases and J by 2 bases, 1 base remained unmatched. In germline, CDR1 is LNHDA, CDR2 SQIVND (reference sequence). The CDR3 DNA sequence: TGTGCCAGTAGTATCGACAGGGGCAATCAGCCCCAGCATTTT. This gives the protein CASSIDRGNQPQHF.

This chain uses TRBV28 with TRBJ1-1; D remains unclear. This CDR3 region has 15 residues. V lost 5 bases and J lost 4, with 17 bases in between. Per germline, CDR1 MDHEN and CDR2 SYDVKM. CDR3 in DNA: TGTGCCAGCAGTAAATCTGGACGGCGGATCACTGAAGCTTTCTTT. It yields the protein CASSKSGRRITEAFF.

Written as DNA, the CDR3 is TGTGCCACCAGTGAGACAGGGCTTTTTAATCAGCCCCAGCATTTT. Its protein is CATSETGLFNQPQHF. The J gene is TRBJ1-5, the V gene TRBV24-1, with 7 bases matching TRBD1. Trimming took 4 bases from V and 4 from J; bases not matched to a gene: 6. The CDR3 totals 15 residues. Germline values: CDR1 KGHDR, CDR2 SFDVKD.

V and J are TRBV3-1 (or the pseudogene TRBV3-2) and TRBJ1-1; D may be TRBD1 (5 bases). Trimming cost V 5 bases and J 2 bases, with 15 bases left between them. Germline CDR1 and CDR2: LGHDT and YNNKEL (reference sequence). This CDR3 comprises 15 residues. The DNA of the CDR3 is TGTGCCAGCAGCTGGGACGGCGACCTCAACACTGAAGCTTTCTTT. Encoded protein: CASSWDGDLNTEAFF.